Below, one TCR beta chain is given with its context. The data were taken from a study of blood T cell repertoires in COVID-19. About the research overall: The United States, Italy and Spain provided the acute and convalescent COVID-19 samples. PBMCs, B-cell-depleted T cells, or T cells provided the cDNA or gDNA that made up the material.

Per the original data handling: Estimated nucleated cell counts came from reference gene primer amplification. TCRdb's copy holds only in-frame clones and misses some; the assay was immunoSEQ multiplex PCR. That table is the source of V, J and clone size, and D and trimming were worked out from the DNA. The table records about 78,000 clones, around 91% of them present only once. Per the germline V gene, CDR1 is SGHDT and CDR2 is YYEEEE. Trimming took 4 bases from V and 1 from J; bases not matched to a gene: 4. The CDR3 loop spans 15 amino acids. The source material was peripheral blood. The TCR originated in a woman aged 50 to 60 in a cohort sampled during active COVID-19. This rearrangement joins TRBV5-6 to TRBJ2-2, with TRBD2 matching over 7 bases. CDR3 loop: CASSGDYQNTGELFF. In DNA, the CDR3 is TGTGCCAGCAGCGGGGACTACCAGAACACCGGGGAGCTGTTTTTT.